This TCR beta chain came from a study of T cell repertoires in cytomegalovirus infection. On the study more broadly: Evidence of both CMV infection and a matching HLA type came from public TCR beta signatures.

TCRdb analysed the reads with MiXCR anew, one entry per CDR3 protein. The sample yields fewer than 900,000 distinct CDR3 sequences, just under 30% seen once. With V trimmed by 2 bases and J by 3 bases, 10 bases remained unmatched. Germline values: CDR1 SEHNR, CDR2 FQNEAQ (reference sequence). The CDR3 runs to 19 residues. In this sample, this clonotype turned up many times. Its specificity is not known. The V and J genes are TRBV7-9 and TRBJ1-4; 12 nucleotides agree with TRBD1. The sequences come from cultured CD8+ T cells from PBMCs, collected from culture after CMV antigen stimulation. This TCR came from a human donor in good health (CMV status not recorded). Some clones in this sample may be carry-over from other donors' samples. For the CDR3, the DNA is TGTGCCAGCAGCTTACCCCACGGGACAGGGGGCGTATCTAATGAAAAACTGTTTTTT. Its translation is CASSLPHGTGGVSNEKLFF.